The 29 T cell receptor beta chains reported below all come from one sample, sequenced in a study of cytomegalovirus exposure and HLA in healthy donors. Primers for the PCR totalled 60 Vbeta and 13 Jbeta. Repertoires were generated with immunoSEQ multiplex PCR, while TCRdb's copy carries only in-frame clones and drops some. The sample lists over 130,000 clones, around 78% seen once, with roughly 6.2% in the top ten. Sequenced: PBMCs. The receptors derive from a middle-aged woman in good health and CMV-seropositive.

The CDR3 spells CASSQDPRVPLGEQYF. CDR3 nucleotide sequence: TGCGCCAGCAGCCAAGATCCCAGGGTGCCCCTCGGGGAGCAGTACTTC. The chain combines TRBV4-1 with TRBJ2-7; TRBD1 is a possible D gene (5 bases). This CDR3 comprises 16 residues. Trimming left V 0 bases short and J 7 bases short, with 19 bases between. Germline V gene data show CDR1 as MGHRA and CDR2 as YSYEKL.

The chain is built from TRBV6-5 and TRBJ2-7; D call uncertain. This CDR3 spans 14 amino acids. Germline V gene data show CDR1 as MNHEY and CDR2 as SVGAGI. V was trimmed by 1 base and J by 0 bases, leaving 7 bases between them. The CDR3 is CASSYLISSYEQYF. The CDR3 DNA reads TGTGCCAGCAGTTACTTGATTAGCTCCTACGAGCAGTACTTC.

This sequence joins TRBV4-2 and TRBJ1-1, with D uncertain. The germline V and J ends were trimmed by 0 bases and 1 base, with 9 bases remaining between them. CDR3 length: 15 residues. Germline V gives CDR1 LGHNA, CDR2 YNFKEQ. DNA of the CDR3: TGTGCCAGCAGCCAAGATGGCAGTAAGAACACTGAAGCTTTCTTT. Translation: CASSQDGSKNTEAFF.

The chain joins TRBV6-6 to TRBJ2-7, with 12 bases identical to TRBD1. Per germline, CDR1 MNHNY and CDR2 SVGAGI (reference sequence). V was clipped by 6 bases and J by 4 bases; unmatched bases: 4. This CDR3 is 14 amino acids long. CDR3 sequence reads: CASSGTGGRYEQYF. The CDR3 nucleotides read TGTGCCAGCAGCGGGACAGGGGGCAGATACGAGCAGTACTTC.

The rearrangement joins TRBV7-3 to TRBJ2-1; 10 nucleotides match TRBD2. The CDR3 runs 17 residues. Unmatched junction bases numbered 12, after V lost 0 bases and J lost 10 bases. The germline CDR1 and CDR2 sequences are SGHTA and FQGTGA. The CDR3 region has the DNA TGTGCCAGCAGCTTAACCCTAGCGGGAGCCTGGGGGGGAGAGCAGTTCTTC. Its translation is CASSLTLAGAWGGEQFF.

This clone was recorded only once. This same CDR3 is encoded by further DNA sequences in the sample. The chain carries TRBV29-1 and TRBJ2-7; tentatively, D is TRBD2 (6 bases). Germline CDR1 reads SQVTM; CDR2 reads ANQGSEA. CDR3 size: 11 residues. This chain's CDR3 is CSAAREREQYF. CDR3 DNA sequence: TGCAGTGCCGCCCGGGAGAGGGAGCAGTACTTC.

This clone turned up a few times. The rearrangement links TRBV5-1 to TRBJ1-4; 8 nucleotides agree with TRBD1. Germline V gene data show CDR1 as SGHRS and CDR2 as YFSETQ. There are 15 residues in the CDR3. With V trimmed by 3 bases and J by 7 bases, 8 bases remained unmatched. The CDR3 nucleotides read TGCGCCAGCAGCTCTAACCCAGGGGGCGCTGAAAAACTGTTTTTT. Its protein product is CASSSNPGGAEKLFF.

This clone was observed a single time. Written as DNA, the CDR3 is TGTGCCAGCAGCTCCGGGACTATGAGCACAGATACGCAGTATTTT. Its protein is CASSSGTMSTDTQYF. The chain couples TRBV5-4 to TRBJ2-3; 7 nucleotides line up with TRBD2. V lost 3 bases to trimming and J lost 0 bases; unmatched junction nucleotides: 4. Germline CDR1 is SGHNT and CDR2 is YYREEE (reference sequence). This CDR3 has 15 amino acids.

The chain is built from TRBV2 and TRBJ2-1, with 14 nucleotides matching TRBD2. The V segment lost 10 bases and the J segment 0 bases; nucleotides outside the gene matches: 8. CDR3 length: 17 amino acids. The V gene's germline CDR1 is SNHLY and CDR2 FYNNEI. The CDR3 nucleotides are TGTGCCATAGGACTAGCGGGAGGCCTCAGCTCCTACAATGAGCAGTTCTTC. Translated: CAIGLAGGLSSYNEQFF. The full variable domain, its missing parts supplied by reference TRBV2 and TRBJ2-1, is EPEVTQTPSHQVTQMGQEVILRCVPISNHLYFYWYRQILGQKVEFLVSFYNNEISEKSEIFDDQFSVERPDGSNFTLKIRSTKLEDSAMYFCAIGLAGGLSSYNEQFFGPGTRLTVL.

V usage is TRBV5-6 and J usage is TRBJ1-3; 7 bases align to TRBD1. V lost 4 bases and J lost 4; bases outside the gene matches: 11. Germline CDR1 and CDR2: SGHDT and YYEEEE. The CDR3 consists of 16 residues. CDR3 nucleotides: TGTGCCAGCAGCACGGCAGGGGGGACATCAGGAAACACCATATATTTT. Translated: CASSTAGGTSGNTIYF.

A few counts support this clone. The CDR3 reads CASSFDFGGGSSYNEQFF. The DNA of the CDR3 is TGTGCCAGCAGCTTTGATTTTGGGGGAGGGAGCTCCTACAATGAGCAGTTCTTC. The V and J genes are TRBV7-2 and TRBJ2-1; 7 positions match TRBD2. The CDR3 spans 18 residues. The junction had 11 bases not matched to a gene; V was cut back by 3 bases and J by 0 bases. The germline gives CDR1 SGHTA, CDR2 FQGNSA.

The CDR3 DNA is TGTGCCAGCAGAACCGGGACTAGCGTATACAATGAGCAGTTCTTC. It specifies CASRTGTSVYNEQFF. V is TRBV27 and J is TRBJ2-1; 10 bases align to TRBD2. Germline CDR1 and CDR2: MNHEY and SMNVEV (reference sequence). Trimming removed 6 bases from V and 4 bases from J; junction bases left unmatched: 6. The CDR3 consists of 15 residues.

This chain joins TRBV28 and TRBJ2-7; 9 bases map to TRBD1. V lost 5 bases to trimming and J lost 5 bases; unmatched junction nucleotides: 10. Germline V gives CDR1 MDHEN, CDR2 SYDVKM. The CDR3 is made up of 15 amino acids. CDR3 sequence (DNA): TGTGCCAGCAGTACCGCCGGGACAGGGTTCCACGAGCAGTACTTC. Residues: CASSTAGTGFHEQYF.

V and J are TRBV5-1 and TRBJ2-1; 8 bases line up with TRBD2. The germline CDR1 and CDR2 sequences are SGHRS and YFSETQ. The CDR3 spans 16 residues. V lost 0 bases to trimming and J lost 10 bases; unmatched junction nucleotides: 12. The CDR3 DNA reads TGCGCCAGCAGCTTGGATTCGGGAGGGGATGGTCAAGAGCAGTTCTTC. It translates to CASSLDSGGDGQEQFF.

The chain couples TRBV7-9 to TRBJ2-1; D is possibly TRBD1 (5 bases). Trimming removed 7 bases at V and 6 bases at J, with 13 bases between. Germline CDR1 SEHNR, CDR2 FQNEAQ (reference sequence). The CDR3 is 13 residues long. CDR3 amino acids: CASNIWGGNEQFF. The DNA of the CDR3 is TGTGCCAGCAACATCTGGGGCGGCAATGAGCAGTTCTTC.

The chain carries TRBV18 and TRBJ2-7, with D possibly being TRBD1 (9 bases). Germline CDR1 reads KGHSH; CDR2 reads LQKENI. The CDR3 spans 15 residues. Trimming left V 4 bases short and J 5 bases short, with 18 bases between. CDR3 amino acids: CASSRTGVSGNEQYF. The CDR3 DNA is TGTGCCAGCTCACGGACAGGGGTTAGCGGGAACGAGCAGTACTTC.

The chain recombines TRBV4-2 with TRBJ2-7, with 9 bases aligning to TRBD2. From germline, CDR1 is LGHNA and CDR2 YNFKEQ. CDR3 length: 16 amino acids. The J segment lost 3 bases and the V segment lost 0 bases, leaving 6 bases of the junction unmatched. CDR3 in amino acids: CASSQEGGRAFYEQYF. The CDR3 DNA reads as TGTGCCAGCAGCCAAGAGGGCGGGAGGGCCTTCTACGAGCAGTACTTC.

The gene calls are TRBV2 and TRBJ2-3; 9 nucleotides agree with TRBD2. CDR3 length: 15 residues. The germline V gene encodes CDR1 SNHLY and CDR2 FYNNEI. With V trimmed by 6 bases and J by 2 bases, 6 bases remained unmatched. CDR3 in amino acids: CASRPGLANTDTQYF. In DNA, the CDR3 is TGTGCCAGCAGACCGGGACTAGCCAACACAGATACGCAGTATTTT.

The chain recombines TRBV5-5 with TRBJ2-2; no clear D gene. The CDR3 spans 13 residues. The V and J ends lost 0 bases and 3 bases respectively, with 3 bases between them. Germline V gene lookup returns CDR1 SGHKS and CDR2 YYEKEE (reference sequence). CDR3 nucleotide sequence: TGTGCCAGCAGCTTGGTAGACACCGGGGAGCTGTTTTTT. Translation: CASSLVDTGELFF.

The gene calls are TRBV15 and TRBJ2-5, with 8 nucleotides matching TRBD2. In germline, CDR1 is LNHNV, CDR2 YYDKDF (reference sequence). V lost 0 bases, J lost 4 bases, and 1 base stayed unmatched. The CDR3 extends over 14 amino acids. The CDR3 protein is CATSREAGGETQYF. The CDR3 nucleotides read TGTGCCACCAGCAGAGAGGCGGGGGGAGAGACCCAGTACTTC.

The J gene is TRBJ2-3, the V gene TRBV7-9, with D possibly TRBD2 on 5 matching bases. The ends were cut back, 5 bases at V and 3 bases at J, with 12 bases in the middle. There are 14 residues in the CDR3. Germline loops: CDR1 SEHNR, CDR2 FQNEAQ (reference sequence). The CDR3 sequence: CASSELLATDTQYF. The CDR3 DNA sequence: TGTGCCAGCAGCGAGCTATTAGCGACAGATACGCAGTATTTT.

This clone showed up just once. The chain recombines TRBV7-2 with TRBJ1-4, with 9 bases lining up with TRBD1. Germline assignment: CDR1 SGHTA and CDR2 FQGNSA. J lost 8 bases, V lost 4 bases, and 5 bases had no gene match. The CDR3 consists of 14 residues. CDR3 residues: CASSWGQGGEKLFF. The CDR3 nucleotides are TGTGCCAGCAGCTGGGGACAGGGAGGGGAAAAACTGTTTTTT. Filled out from reference TRBV7-2 and TRBJ1-4, the complete variable domain reads GAGVSQSPSNKVTEKGKDVELRCDPISGHTALYWYRQSLGQGLEFLIYFQGNSAPDKSGLPSDRFSAERTGGSVSTLTIQRTQQEDSAVYLCASSWGQGGEKLFFGSGTQLSVL.

The genes are TRBV4-2 and TRBJ1-2; D gene ambiguous. Germline V CDR1 and CDR2: LGHNA, YNFKEQ. Trimming left V 2 bases short and J 3 bases short, with 10 bases between. CDR3 size: 14 residues. The CDR3 coding sequence is TGTGCCAGCAGCCAAAGCCCTACGGACTATGGCTACACCTTC. Protein: CASSQSPTDYGYTF.

This clone was found a few times. The chain joins TRBV5-1 to TRBJ2-2; 7 bases match TRBD1. The CDR3 length is 16 residues. CDR1 SGHRS and CDR2 YFSETQ come from the germline V gene. The trim removed 1 base at V and 5 bases at J, leaving 8 bases unmatched. The CDR3: CASSLQRTGNTGELFF. Here the CDR3 DNA reads TGCGCCAGCAGCTTGCAAAGGACAGGAAATACCGGGGAGCTGTTTTTT. Based on the CDR3 plus reference TRBV5-1 and TRBJ2-2, the full variable domain is KAGVTQTPRYLIKTRGQQVTLSCSPISGHRSVSWYQQTPGQGLQFLFEYFSETQRNKGNFPGRFSGRQFSNSRSEMNVSTLELGDSALYLCASSLQRTGNTGELFFGEGSRLTVL.

The rearrangement joins TRBV14 to TRBJ1-6, with unresolved D. This CDR3 region has 12 residues. Trimming took 4 bases from V and 8 from J, leaving 6 bases between them. The germline V gene encodes CDR1 SGHDN and CDR2 FVKESK. The CDR3 here is CASSPSYSPLHF. CDR3 DNA sequence: TGTGCCAGCAGCCCGAGCTATTCACCCCTCCACTTT. The full variable domain, with the rest looked up from reference TRBV14 and TRBJ1-6, is EAGVTQFPSHSVIEKGQTVTLRCDPISGHDNLYWYRRVMGKEIKFLLHFVKESKQDESGMPNNRFLAERTGGTYSTLKVQPAELEDSGVYFCASSPSYSPLHFGNGTRLTVT.

J is TRBJ2-7 and V is TRBV4-1; 10 bases fit TRBD2. CDR3 length: 16 residues. From germline, CDR1 is MGHRA and CDR2 YSYEKL. The J segment lost 5 bases and the V segment lost 2 bases, leaving 9 bases of the junction unmatched. The CDR3, as DNA: TGCGCCAGCAGCCAACGCCCAACTCTAGCGGGAGACGAGCAGTACTTC. Translation: CASSQRPTLAGDEQYF.

The V gene is TRBV4-2, the J gene TRBJ1-2; D is possibly TRBD1 (5 bases). The CDR3 spans 13 residues. Germline loops: CDR1 LGHNA, CDR2 YNFKEQ. V was cut by 6 bases and J by 4 bases, with 12 bases left in between. The CDR3 sequence is CASRSGGGYGYTF. DNA for the CDR3: TGTGCCAGCAGGAGTGGGGGAGGCTATGGCTACACCTTC.

This chain joins TRBV5-1 and TRBJ2-7; 9 bases match TRBD1. The germline gives CDR1 SGHRS, CDR2 YFSETQ. V lost 0 bases and J lost 2; bases outside the gene matches: 6. This CDR3 spans 16 amino acids. In DNA form, the CDR3 reads TGCGCCAGCAGCTTGGCCTTGGACAGGGGTCCCTACGAGCAGTACTTC. It yields the protein CASSLALDRGPYEQYF.

This clone was picked up a small number of times. This chain uses TRBV2 with TRBJ2-7, with a tentative D call TRBD2 (6 bases). The germline V gene encodes CDR1 SNHLY and CDR2 FYNNEI. V was shortened by 5 bases and J by 0 bases, with 20 bases between the two germline ends. The length of the CDR3 is 17 residues. The CDR3 spells CASSIISGRGISYEQYF. CDR3 in DNA: TGTGCCAGCAGTATAATTAGCGGCCGCGGGATCTCCTACGAGCAGTACTTC.